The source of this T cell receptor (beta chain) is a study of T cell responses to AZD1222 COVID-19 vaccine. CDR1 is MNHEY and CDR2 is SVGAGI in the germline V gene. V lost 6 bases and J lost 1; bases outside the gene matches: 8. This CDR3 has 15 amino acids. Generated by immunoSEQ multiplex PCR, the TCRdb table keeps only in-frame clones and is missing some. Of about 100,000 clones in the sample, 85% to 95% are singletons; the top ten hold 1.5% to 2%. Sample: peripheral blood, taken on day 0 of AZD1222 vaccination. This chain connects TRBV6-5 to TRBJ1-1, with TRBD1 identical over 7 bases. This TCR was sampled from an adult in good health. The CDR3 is CASSWRQGANTEAFF. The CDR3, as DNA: TGTGCCAGCAGCTGGCGACAGGGAGCGAACACTGAAGCTTTCTTT.